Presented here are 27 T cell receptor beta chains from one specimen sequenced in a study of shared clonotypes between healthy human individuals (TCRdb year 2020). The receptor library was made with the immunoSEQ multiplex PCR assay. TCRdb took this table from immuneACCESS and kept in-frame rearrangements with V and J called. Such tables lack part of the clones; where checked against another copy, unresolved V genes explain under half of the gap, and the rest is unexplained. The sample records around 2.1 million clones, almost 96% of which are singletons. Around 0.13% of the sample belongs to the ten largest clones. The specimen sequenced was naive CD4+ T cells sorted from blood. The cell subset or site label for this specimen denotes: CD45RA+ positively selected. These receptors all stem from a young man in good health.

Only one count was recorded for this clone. The CDR3 loop is CASSFRRDRAQRGSYEQYF. The CDR3 DNA is TGTGCCAGCAGTTTTCGCCGGGACAGGGCCCAACGGGGCTCCTACGAGCAGTACTTC. The V and J genes are TRBV6-7 and TRBJ2-7; 9 bases align to TRBD1. TRBV6-7 is an ORF for which the function is uncertain. V shed 4 bases and J 0 bases; nucleotides not matched to a gene: 16. The CDR3 has 19 amino acids.

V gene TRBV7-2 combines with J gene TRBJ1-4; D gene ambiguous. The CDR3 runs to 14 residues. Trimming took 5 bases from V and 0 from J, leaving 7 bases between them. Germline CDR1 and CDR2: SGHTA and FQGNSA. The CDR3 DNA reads TGTGCCAGCAGCCGAGACTCAACTAATGAAAAACTGTTTTTT. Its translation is CASSRDSTNEKLFF.

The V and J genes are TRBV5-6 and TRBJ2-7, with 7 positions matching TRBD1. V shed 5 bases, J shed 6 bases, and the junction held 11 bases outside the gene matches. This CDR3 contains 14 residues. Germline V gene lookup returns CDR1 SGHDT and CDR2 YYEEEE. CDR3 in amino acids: CASSLRDSHSEQYF. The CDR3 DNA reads TGTGCCAGCAGTCTCCGGGACAGTCATAGCGAGCAGTACTTC.

CDR3 in amino acids: CASSGTGGNGYTF. CDR3 nucleotide sequence: TGTGCCAGTAGTGGGACAGGGGGCAATGGCTACACCTTC. The J gene is TRBJ1-2, the V gene TRBV19; TRBD1 agrees at 12 bases. V shed 5 bases and J 6 bases; nucleotides not matched to a gene: 1. Germline loops: CDR1 LNHDA, CDR2 SQIVND (reference sequence). The CDR3 extends over 13 amino acids.

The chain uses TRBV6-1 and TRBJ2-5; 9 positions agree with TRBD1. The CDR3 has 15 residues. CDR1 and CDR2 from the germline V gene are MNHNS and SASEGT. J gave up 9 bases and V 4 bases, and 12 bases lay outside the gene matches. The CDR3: CASSAAGTGRLAQYF. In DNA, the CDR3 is TGTGCCAGCAGTGCGGCCGGGACAGGGCGCTTGGCCCAGTACTTC.

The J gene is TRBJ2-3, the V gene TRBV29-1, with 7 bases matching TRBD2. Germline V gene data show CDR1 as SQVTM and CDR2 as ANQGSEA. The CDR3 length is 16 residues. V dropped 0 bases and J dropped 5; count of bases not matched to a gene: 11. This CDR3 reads CSVEEALAATLDTQYF. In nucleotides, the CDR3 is TGCAGCGTTGAAGAGGCGCTAGCGGCGACTCTAGATACGCAGTATTTT.

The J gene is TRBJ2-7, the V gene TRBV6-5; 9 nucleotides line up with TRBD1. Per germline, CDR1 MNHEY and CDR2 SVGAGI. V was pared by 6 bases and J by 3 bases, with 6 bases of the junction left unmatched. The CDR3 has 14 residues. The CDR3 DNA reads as TGTGCCAGCAGGGGACAGGGTCTAAACTACGAGCAGTACTTC. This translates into CASRGQGLNYEQYF.

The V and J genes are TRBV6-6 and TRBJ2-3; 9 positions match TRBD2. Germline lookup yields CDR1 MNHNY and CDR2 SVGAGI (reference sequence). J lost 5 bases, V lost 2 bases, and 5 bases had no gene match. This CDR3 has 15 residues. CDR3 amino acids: CASSYPPSGEDTQYF. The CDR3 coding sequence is TGTGCCAGCAGTTACCCTCCTAGCGGGGAAGATACGCAGTATTTT.

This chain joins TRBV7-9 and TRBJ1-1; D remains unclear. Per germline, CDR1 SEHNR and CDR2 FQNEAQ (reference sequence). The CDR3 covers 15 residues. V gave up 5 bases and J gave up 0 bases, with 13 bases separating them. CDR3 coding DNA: TGTGCCAGCAGCCAACCGACAACGGTGAACACTGAAGCTTTCTTT. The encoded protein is CASSQPTTVNTEAFF.

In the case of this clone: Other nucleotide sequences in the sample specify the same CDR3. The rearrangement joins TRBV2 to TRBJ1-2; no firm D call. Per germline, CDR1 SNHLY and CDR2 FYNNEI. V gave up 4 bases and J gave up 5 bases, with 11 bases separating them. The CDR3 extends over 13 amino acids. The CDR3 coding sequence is TGTGCCAGCAGTGTTGACTCCTTGTATGGCTACACCTTC. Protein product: CASSVDSLYGYTF.

CDR3 coding DNA: TGTGCCAGCTCACCATGGACAGGGGAGGGTTACGAGCAGTACTTC. Translating it yields CASSPWTGEGYEQYF. J is TRBJ2-7 and V is TRBV18; 9 bases agree with TRBD1. The CDR3 is 15 amino acids. V dropped 2 bases and J dropped 4; count of bases not matched to a gene: 6. Germline-derived CDR1 and CDR2 are KGHSH and LQKENI.

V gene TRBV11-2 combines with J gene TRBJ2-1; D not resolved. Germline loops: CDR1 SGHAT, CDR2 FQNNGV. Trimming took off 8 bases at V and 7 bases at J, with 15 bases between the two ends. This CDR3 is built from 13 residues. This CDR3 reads CASRDSAKNEQFF. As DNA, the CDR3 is TGTGCCAGCCGTGACTCCGCGAAGAATGAGCAGTTCTTC.

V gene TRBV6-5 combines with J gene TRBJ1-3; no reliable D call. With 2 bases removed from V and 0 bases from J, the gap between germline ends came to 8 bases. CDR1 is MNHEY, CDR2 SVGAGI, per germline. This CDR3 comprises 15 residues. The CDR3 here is CASSYDGYSGNTIYF. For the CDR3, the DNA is TGTGCCAGCAGTTACGACGGCTACTCTGGAAACACCATATATTTT.

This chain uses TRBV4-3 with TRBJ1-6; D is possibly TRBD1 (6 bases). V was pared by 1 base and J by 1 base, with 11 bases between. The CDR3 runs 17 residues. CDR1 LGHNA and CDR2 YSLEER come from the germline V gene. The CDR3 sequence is CASSQAQGSSYNSPLHF. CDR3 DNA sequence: TGCGCCAGCAGCCAAGCTCAGGGGTCTTCCTATAATTCACCCCTCCACTTT.

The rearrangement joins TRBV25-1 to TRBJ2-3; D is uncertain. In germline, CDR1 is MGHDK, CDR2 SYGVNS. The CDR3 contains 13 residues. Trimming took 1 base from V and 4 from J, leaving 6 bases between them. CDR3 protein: CASSESWADTQYF. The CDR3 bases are TGTGCCAGCAGTGAATCTTGGGCAGATACGCAGTATTTT.

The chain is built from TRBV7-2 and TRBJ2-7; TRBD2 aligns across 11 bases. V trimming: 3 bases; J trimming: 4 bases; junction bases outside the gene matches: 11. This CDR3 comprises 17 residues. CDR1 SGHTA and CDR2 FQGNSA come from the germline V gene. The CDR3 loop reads CASSLLRGTSGFYEQYF. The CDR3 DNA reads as TGTGCCAGCAGCTTGCTACGGGGGACTAGCGGCTTTTACGAGCAGTACTTC.

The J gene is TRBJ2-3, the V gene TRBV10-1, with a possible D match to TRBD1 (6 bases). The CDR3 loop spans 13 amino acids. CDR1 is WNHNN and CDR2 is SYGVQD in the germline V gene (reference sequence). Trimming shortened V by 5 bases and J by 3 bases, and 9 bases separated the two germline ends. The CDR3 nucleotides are TGCGCCAGCAGTAGGGACACAACAGATACGCAGTATTTT. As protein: CASSRDTTDTQYF.

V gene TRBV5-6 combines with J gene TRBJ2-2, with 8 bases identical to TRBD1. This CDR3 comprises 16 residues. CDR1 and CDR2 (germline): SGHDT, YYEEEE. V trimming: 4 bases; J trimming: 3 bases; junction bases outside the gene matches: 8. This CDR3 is CASSRGQGADTGELFF. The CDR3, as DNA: TGTGCCAGCAGCCGAGGACAGGGAGCGGACACCGGGGAGCTGTTTTTT.

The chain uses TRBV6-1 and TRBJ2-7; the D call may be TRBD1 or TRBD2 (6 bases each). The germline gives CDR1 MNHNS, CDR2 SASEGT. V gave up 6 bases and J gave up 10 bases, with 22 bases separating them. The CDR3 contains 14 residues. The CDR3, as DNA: TGTGCCAGCAGGCCAGGGTCCCTGGGGGGACACCAGTACTTC. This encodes CASRPGSLGGHQYF.

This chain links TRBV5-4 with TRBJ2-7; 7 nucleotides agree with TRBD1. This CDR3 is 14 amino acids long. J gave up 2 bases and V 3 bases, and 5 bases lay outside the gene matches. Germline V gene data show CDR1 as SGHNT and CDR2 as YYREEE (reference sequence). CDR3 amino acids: CASSSGQDPYEQYF. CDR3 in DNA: TGTGCCAGCAGCTCCGGACAGGACCCCTACGAGCAGTACTTC.

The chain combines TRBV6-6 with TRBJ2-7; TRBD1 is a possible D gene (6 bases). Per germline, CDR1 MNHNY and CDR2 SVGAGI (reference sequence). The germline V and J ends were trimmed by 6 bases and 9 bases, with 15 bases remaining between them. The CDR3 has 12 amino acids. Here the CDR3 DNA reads TGTGCCAGCAGCCAAAGCGACAGGTCGCAGTACTTC. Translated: CASSQSDRSQYF.

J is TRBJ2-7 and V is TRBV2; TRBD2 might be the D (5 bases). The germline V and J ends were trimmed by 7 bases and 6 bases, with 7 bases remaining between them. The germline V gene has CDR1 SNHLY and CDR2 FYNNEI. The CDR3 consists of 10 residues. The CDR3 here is CASTGSEQYF. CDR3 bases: TGTGCCAGCACGGGGTCCGAGCAGTACTTC.

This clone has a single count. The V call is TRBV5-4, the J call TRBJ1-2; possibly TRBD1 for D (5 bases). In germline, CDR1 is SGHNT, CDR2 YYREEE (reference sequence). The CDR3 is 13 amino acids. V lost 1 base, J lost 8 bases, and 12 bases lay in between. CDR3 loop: CASSLLPGDGYTF. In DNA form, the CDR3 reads TGTGCCAGCAGCTTGTTGCCGGGGGACGGCTACACCTTC.

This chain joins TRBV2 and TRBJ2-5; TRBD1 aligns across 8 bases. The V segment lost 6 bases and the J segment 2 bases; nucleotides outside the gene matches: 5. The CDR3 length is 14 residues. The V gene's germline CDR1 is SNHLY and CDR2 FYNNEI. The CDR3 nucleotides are TGTGCCAGCAGCGGACAGGGACGACAAGAGACCCAGTACTTC. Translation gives CASSGQGRQETQYF.

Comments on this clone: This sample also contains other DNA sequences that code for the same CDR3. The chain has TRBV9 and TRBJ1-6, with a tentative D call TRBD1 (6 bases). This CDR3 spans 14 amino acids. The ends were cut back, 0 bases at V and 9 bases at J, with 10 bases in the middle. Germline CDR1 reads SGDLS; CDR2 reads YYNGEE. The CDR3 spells CASSVEQGSSPLHF. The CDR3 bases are TGTGCCAGCAGCGTAGAACAGGGTAGTTCACCCCTCCACTTT.

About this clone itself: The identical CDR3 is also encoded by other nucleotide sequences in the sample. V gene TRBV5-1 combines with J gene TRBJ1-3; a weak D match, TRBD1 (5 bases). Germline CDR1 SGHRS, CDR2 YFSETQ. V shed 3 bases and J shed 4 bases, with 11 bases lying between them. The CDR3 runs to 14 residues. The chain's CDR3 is CASSSGTDGNTIYF. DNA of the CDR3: TGCGCCAGCAGCTCCGGGACGGACGGAAACACCATATATTTT.

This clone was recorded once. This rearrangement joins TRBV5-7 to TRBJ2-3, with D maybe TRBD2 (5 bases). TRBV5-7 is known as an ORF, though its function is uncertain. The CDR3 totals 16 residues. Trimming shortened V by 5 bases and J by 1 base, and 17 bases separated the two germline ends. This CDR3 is CASRERLAGGTDTQYF. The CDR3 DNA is TGTGCCAGCAGAGAAAGGCTAGCCGGGGGCACAGATACGCAGTATTTT.